This T cell receptor beta chain is from a study of spatial heterogeneity in lung cancer. The overall study: Sequencing consistently turned up more beta-chain sequences than alpha-chain sequences.

This clonotype has just a few counts. As for time point: sample taken at primary tumor resection. Whole RNA came from tumor, nontumor lung or frozen PBMC and was sequenced without being sorted. A single record per CDR3 protein comes from TCRdb applying MiXCR to the 5' RACE reads. The sample records roughly 80,000 distinct CDR3 sequences, about 12% being singletons. Specimen: PBMCs, collected at surgery. The sequence derives from a male donor with early-stage non-small cell lung cancer.

The CDR3 DNA reads TGTGCCAGCAGCACCGACAGGGTCTCCGGGGAGCTGTTTTTT. It is translated as CASSTDRVSGELFF. This chain connects TRBV7-3 to TRBJ2-2, with TRBD1 matching 7 bases. This CDR3 is built from 14 residues. Germline loops: CDR1 SGHTA, CDR2 FQGTGA. J was trimmed by 6 bases and V by 5 bases; bases with no gene match: 6.